This TCR beta chain was obtained from a study of blood T cell repertoires in COVID-19. Study-wide context: Both acute and convalescent COVID-19 samples were obtained from the United States, Italy and Spain. Sample material is recorded as cDNA or gDNA derived from T cells, B-cell-depleted T cells, or PBMCs.

The junction had 3 bases not matched to a gene; V was cut back by 6 bases and J by 4 bases. The CDR3 is 13 amino acids. The germline CDR1 and CDR2 sequences are SNHLY and FYNNEI. The table lists this clone with a few counts. Participant ages covered about 18 to 100 years across approximately 25 US areas. Repertoires were generated with immunoSEQ multiplex PCR, while TCRdb's copy carries only in-frame clones and drops some. Of 300,000 to 350,000 clones detected, 70% to 90% appear once; the ten largest clones hold under 2.5%. Sequenced material: PBMCs or T cells enriched from blood (not recorded which). This receptor was obtained from a man aged 25-45 years who had recovered from COVID-19. The V and J genes are TRBV2 and TRBJ2-5; TRBD1 agrees at 9 bases. The CDR3 is CASRGTGTETQYF. The CDR3 bases are TGTGCCAGCAGAGGGACAGGGACAGAGACCCAGTACTTC.